This T cell receptor beta chain was sequenced in a study of identical twins. Findings and limits, study-wide: While abundant cord blood beta clonotypes carried fewer insertions, memory repertoires showed no such pattern. Out-of-frame alpha sequences common to twins exhibited an excess of low generation probability.

TCRdb re-derived calls from the 5' RACE reads in MiXCR, one entry per CDR3 protein. The table includes some 630,000 distinct CDR3 sequences, 7.1% detected once. CDR1 is LNHDA and CDR2 is SQIVND in the germline V gene (reference sequence). The CDR3 length is 16 residues. With V trimmed by 2 bases and J by 3 bases, 7 bases remained unmatched. This clonotype was detected a few times. Its antigen is undetermined. A further study also used this sample, focusing on yellow fever vaccine responses in identical twins.

The clonotype originates from a woman between 18 and 30 years old in good health. The chain carries TRBV19 and TRBJ2-5, with 9 bases aligning to TRBD1. What was sequenced was PBMCs. CDR3 DNA: TGTGCCAGTAGTATATCGGGACAGGGAGGTAAAGAGACCCAGTACTTC. Translated, it gives CASSISGQGGKETQYF.